Listed here is a single TCR beta chain. Its antigen is currently unknown. Possible read error: a much larger clone is one base away. This specimen comes from a study of tumor-infiltrating lymphocytes in primary liver carcinoma. Background on the study: Tissue type made little difference to sample yields of roughly 3.5 to 7.13 million productive TCRbeta reads. Study conclusions and caveats: The study found tumor-adjacent and tumor-blood pairs overlapped less than tumor region pairs. Significantly larger top-250-clone fractions were found in tumors than in blood (p = 0.039).

The blood RNA (from unsorted whole blood) was obtained, and germline DNA was also extracted. Preoperatively, peripheral blood was drawn, 3.5 to 4.5 milliliters in total. With 500 ng total RNA as template and a constant-region primer, TCR beta cDNA was made. Libraries covering TCR beta were generated through three nested multiplex PCR rounds (using a slightly modified ARM-PCR). Each CDR3 protein is one row after TCRdb ran MiXCR on the multiplex PCR reads. Among approximately 300,000 distinct CDR3 sequences listed, about 60% were seen once. Material for sequencing was peripheral blood. The origin of this receptor is a middle-aged man with primary liver carcinoma and hepatitis B virus infection.

The DNA of the CDR3 is TGTGCCAGCAGCCCCGAGCCCTCCTACAATGAGCAGTTCTTC. Its translation: CASSPEPSYNEQFF. The rearrangement uses TRBV6-2 or TRBV6-3 and TRBJ2-1; D remains unclear. The V and J ends lost 6 bases and 0 bases respectively, with 9 bases between them. The length of the CDR3 is 14 residues. Germline V gives CDR1 MNHEY, CDR2 SVGEGT.